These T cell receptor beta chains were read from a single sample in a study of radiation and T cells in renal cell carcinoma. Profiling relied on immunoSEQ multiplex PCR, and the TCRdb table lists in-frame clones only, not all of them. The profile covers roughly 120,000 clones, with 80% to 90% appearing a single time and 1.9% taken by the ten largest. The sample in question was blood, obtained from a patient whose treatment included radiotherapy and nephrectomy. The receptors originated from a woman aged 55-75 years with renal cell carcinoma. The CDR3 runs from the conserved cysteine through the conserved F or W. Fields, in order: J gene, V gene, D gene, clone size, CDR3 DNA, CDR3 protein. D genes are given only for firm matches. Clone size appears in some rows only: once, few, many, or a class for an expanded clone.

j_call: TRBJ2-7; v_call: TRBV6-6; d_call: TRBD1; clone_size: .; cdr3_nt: TGTGCCACCTGGGACAGGGCCTACGAGCAGTACTTC; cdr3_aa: CATWDRAYEQYF
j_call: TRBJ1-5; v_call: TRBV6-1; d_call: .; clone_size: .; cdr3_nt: TGTGCCAGCAGTGAAGCGTTAACTAAACTATATAGCAATCAGCCCCAGCATTTT; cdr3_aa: CASSEALTKLYSNQPQHF
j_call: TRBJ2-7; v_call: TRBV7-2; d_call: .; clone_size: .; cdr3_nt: TGTGCCACCTCTCGGACAACTGCCTACGAGCAGTACTTC; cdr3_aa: CATSRTTAYEQYF
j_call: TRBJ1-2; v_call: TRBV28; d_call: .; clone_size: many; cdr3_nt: TGTGCCAGCAGCTCCGGGACTCATGGCTACACCTTC; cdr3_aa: CASSSGTHGYTF
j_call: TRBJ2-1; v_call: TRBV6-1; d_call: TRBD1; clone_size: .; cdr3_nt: TGTGCCACCACTCCGGGACAGGGGTCCTACAATGAGCAGTTCTTC; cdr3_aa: CATTPGQGSYNEQFF
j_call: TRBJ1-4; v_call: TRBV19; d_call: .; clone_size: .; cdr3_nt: TGTGCCAGTAGTATAGATTACAGATCAACTAATGAAAAACTGTTTTTT; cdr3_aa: CASSIDYRSTNEKLFF
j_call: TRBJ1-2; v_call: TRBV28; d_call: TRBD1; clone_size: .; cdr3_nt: TGTGCCAGCAGTCCACAGGGGCCCGGGGACTATGGCTACACCTTC; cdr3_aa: CASSPQGPGDYGYTF
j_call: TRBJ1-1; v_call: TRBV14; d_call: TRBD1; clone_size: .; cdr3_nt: TGTGCCAGCAGCGCGGGACAGGCCACTGAAGCTTTCTTT; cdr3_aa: CASSAGQATEAFF
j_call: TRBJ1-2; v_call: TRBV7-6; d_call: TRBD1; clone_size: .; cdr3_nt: TGTGCCAGCAGCCTGGGGACAGGATTTAACTATGGCTACACCTTC; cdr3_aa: CASSLGTGFNYGYTF
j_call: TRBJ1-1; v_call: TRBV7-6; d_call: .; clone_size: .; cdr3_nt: TGTGCCAGCAGCTCCAGCCGGGGGGTGAACACTGAAGCTTTCTTT; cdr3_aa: CASSSSRGVNTEAFF
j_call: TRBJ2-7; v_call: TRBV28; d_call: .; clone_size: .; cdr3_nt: TGTGCCAGCAGTCCCCGATCCGGGCTAGTCTACGAGCAGTACTTC; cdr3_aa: CASSPRSGLVYEQYF
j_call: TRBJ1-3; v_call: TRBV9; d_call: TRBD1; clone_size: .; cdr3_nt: TGTGCCAGCACCGGGACAGGGGGAAACACCATATATTTT; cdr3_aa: CASTGTGGNTIYF
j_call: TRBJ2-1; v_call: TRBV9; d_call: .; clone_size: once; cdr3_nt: TGTGCCAGCAGCGTACGAGGTAATTCCTACAATGAGCAGTTCTTC; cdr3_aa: CASSVRGNSYNEQFF
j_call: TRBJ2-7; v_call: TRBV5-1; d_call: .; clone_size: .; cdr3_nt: TGCGCCAGCAGCCCGAGTATGCAGACAGGTAGGACCTACGAGCAGTACTTC; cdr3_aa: CASSPSMQTGRTYEQYF
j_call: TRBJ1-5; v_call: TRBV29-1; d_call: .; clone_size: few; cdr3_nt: TGCAGCGTCTCGGTAGGAGGGGGTAATCAGCCCCAGCATTTT; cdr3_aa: CSVSVGGGNQPQHF
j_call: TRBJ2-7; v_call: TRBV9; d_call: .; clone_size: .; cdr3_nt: TGTGCCAGCAGCGTAGATTCGCGGGGTGAGAACCCGGGACAGCCACCTCGCGAGCAGTACTTC; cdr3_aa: CASSVDSRGENPGQPPREQYF
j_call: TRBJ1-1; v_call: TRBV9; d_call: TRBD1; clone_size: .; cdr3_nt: TGTGCCAGCAGCCCCGGGACAGTCATGAACACTGAAGCTTTCTTT; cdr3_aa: CASSPGTVMNTEAFF
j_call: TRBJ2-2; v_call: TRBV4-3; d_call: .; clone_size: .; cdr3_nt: TGCGCCAGCAGGCTAGGCCGGGACACCGGGGAGCTGTTTTTT; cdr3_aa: CASRLGRDTGELFF
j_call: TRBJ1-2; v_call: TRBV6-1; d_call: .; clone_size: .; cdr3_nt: TGTGCCAGCAGTGAAGCGTATGAAGGAAACTATGGCTACACCTTC; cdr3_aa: CASSEAYEGNYGYTF
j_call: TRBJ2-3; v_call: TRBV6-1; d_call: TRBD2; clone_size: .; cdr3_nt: TGTGCCAGCAGTGATGGTGGGGGGGTAAATACGCAGTATTTT; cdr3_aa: CASSDGGGVNTQYF
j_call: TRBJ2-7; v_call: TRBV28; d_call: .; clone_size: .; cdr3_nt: TGTGCCAGCAGTCCCGCTCTGGGGGTCGGATCCTACGAGCAGTACTTC; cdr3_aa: CASSPALGVGSYEQYF
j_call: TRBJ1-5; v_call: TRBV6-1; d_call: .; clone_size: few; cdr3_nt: TGTGCCAGCAGTTCGGGGCAGGGCCAGCCCCAGCATTTT; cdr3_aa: CASSSGQGQPQHF
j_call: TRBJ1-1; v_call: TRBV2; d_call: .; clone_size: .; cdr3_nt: TGTGCCAGCAAGGTAGATACGGACACTGAAGCTTTCTTT; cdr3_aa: CASKVDTDTEAFF
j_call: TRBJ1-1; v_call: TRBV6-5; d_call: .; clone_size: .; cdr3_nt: TGTGCCAGCAGTTACCGGACAGTAACTGAAGCTTTCTTT; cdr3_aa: CASSYRTVTEAFF
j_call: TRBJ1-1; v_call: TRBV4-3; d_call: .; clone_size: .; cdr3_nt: TGCGCCAGCAGCCTCCGCGGGGGTCACACTGAAGCTTTCTTT; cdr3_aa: CASSLRGGHTEAFF
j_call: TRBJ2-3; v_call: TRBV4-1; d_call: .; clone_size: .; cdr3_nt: TGCGCCAGCAGCCAAGCGTTCCCGGCAGATACGCAGTATTTT; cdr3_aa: CASSQAFPADTQYF
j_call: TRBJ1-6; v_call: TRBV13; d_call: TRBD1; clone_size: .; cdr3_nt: TGTGCCAGCAGCTTAAAGGGGGCAGGGTCGATCTATAATTCACCCCTCCACTTT; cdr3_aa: CASSLKGAGSIYNSPLHF
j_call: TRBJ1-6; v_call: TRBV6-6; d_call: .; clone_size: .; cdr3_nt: TGTGCCAGCAGCCGTGGACAGTCACCCCTCCACTTT; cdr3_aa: CASSRGQSPLHF
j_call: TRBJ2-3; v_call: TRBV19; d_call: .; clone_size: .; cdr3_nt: TGTGCCAGTTCCCTTATTATTAATTCGCGACCAGGGAGCACAGATACGCAGTATTTT; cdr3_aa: CASSLIINSRPGSTDTQYF
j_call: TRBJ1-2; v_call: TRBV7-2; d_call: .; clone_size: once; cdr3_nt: TGTGCCAGCAGCCCCTCCAACTATGGCTACACCTTC; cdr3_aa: CASSPSNYGYTF
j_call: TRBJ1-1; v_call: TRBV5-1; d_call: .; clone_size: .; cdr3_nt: TGCGCCAGCAGACCGCCCACAGGAGATAACACTGAAGCTTTCTTT; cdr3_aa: CASRPPTGDNTEAFF
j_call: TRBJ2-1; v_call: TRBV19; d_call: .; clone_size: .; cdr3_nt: TGTGCCAGTGGATCAAATGGACAGCGGCCCTACAATGAGCAGTTCTTC; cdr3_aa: CASGSNGQRPYNEQFF
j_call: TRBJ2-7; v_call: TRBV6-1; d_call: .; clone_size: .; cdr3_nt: TGTGCCAGCAGTTTGGGGAGAGGCGCCTACGAGCAGTACTTC; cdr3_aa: CASSLGRGAYEQYF
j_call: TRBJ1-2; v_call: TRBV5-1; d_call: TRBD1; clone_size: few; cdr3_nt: TGCGCCAGCAGCTTGGGGACAGGGGTGGATGGCTACACCTTC; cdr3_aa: CASSLGTGVDGYTF
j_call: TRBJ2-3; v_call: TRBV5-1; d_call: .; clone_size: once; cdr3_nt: TGCGCCAGCAGCTTGGGAATTGACAGTATGCAGTATTTT; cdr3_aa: CASSLGIDSMQYF
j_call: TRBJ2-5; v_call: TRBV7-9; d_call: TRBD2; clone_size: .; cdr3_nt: TGTGCCAGCATCCGAGCGGGGGGCTGGGAGACCCAGTACTTC; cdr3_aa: CASIRAGGWETQYF
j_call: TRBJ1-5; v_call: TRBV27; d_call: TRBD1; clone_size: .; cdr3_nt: TGTGCCAGCCGAGGCTGGGACAGGGTTGGCCAGCCCCAGCATTTT; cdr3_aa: CASRGWDRVGQPQHF
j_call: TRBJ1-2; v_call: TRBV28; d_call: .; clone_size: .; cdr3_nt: TGTGCCAGCTTGAACCCGGGCTTCTATGGCTACACCTTC; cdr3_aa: CASLNPGFYGYTF
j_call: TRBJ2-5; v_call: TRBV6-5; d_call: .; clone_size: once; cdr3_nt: TGTGCCAGTAGAGCCCCGGAGGGCTCGTTCGAGACCCAGTACTTC; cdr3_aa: CASRAPEGSFETQYF
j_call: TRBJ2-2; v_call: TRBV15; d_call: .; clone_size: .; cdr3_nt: TGTGCCACCAGCAGAGATAACACAAACACCGGGGAGCTGTTTTTT; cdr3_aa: CATSRDNTNTGELFF
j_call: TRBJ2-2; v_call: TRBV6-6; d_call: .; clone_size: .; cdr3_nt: TGTGCCAGCAAGGGGGGACAGAAATACACCGGGGAGCTGTTTTTT; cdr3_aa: CASKGGQKYTGELFF
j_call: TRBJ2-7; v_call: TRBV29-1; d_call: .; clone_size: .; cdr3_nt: TGCAGCGCAATAACGACACCCGGGGCCTACGAGCAGTACTTC; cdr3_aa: CSAITTPGAYEQYF
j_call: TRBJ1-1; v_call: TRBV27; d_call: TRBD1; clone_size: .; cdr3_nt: TGTGCCAGCAGTTTGGAGGACAGGGTCACTGAAGCTTTCTTT; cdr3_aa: CASSLEDRVTEAFF
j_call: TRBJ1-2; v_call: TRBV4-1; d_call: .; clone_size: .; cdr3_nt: TGCGCCATTCCAGGGAGGGCAGGCTACACCTTC; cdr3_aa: CAIPGRAGYTF
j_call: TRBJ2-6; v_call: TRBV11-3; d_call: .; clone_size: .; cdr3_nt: TGTGCCATCACAATCTCTGGGGCCAACGTCCTGACTTTC; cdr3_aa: CAITISGANVLTF
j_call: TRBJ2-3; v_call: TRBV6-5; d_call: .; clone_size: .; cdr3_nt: TGTGCCAGCACATCCCGGCGCGCAGATACGCAGTATTTT; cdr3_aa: CASTSRRADTQYF
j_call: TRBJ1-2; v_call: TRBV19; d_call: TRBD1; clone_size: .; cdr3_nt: TGTGCCAGTGATACTACCGGGACAGGGTACTATGGCTACACCTTC; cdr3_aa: CASDTTGTGYYGYTF
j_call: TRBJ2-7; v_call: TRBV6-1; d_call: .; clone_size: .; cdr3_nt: TGTGCCAGCAGTTCGACGTCGGGGAAAGGGTACGAGCAGTACTTC; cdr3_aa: CASSSTSGKGYEQYF
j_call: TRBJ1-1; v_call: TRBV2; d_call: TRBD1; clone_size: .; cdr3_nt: TGTGCCAGCAGTGAAGTCAGGGGGGCTGAAGCCTTCTTT; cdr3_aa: CASSEVRGAEAFF
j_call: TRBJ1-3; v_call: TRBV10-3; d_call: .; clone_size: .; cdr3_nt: TGTGCCATCAGTGAGGGACCGCCTCACTCTGGAAACACCATATATTTT; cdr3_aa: CAISEGPPHSGNTIYF
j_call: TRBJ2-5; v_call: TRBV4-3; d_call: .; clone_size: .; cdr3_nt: TGCGCCAGCAGCCCCGCGGGGGCAGACCAAGAGACCCAGTACTTC; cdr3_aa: CASSPAGADQETQYF
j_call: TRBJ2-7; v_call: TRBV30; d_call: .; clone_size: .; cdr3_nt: TGTGCCTGGAGTGTACTAAACAGGCCAAGCTCCTACGAGCAGTACTTC; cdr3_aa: CAWSVLNRPSSYEQYF
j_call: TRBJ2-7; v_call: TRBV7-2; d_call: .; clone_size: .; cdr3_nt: TGTGCCAGCAGCTCCGTGACAGGCTCCTACGAGCAGTACTTC; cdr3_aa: CASSSVTGSYEQYF
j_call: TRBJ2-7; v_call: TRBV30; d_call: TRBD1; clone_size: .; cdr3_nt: TGTGCCTGGAGTGCGTTCGGACAGGGGGACGAGCAGTACTTC; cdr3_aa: CAWSAFGQGDEQYF
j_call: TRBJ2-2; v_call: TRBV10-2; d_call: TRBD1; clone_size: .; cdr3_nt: TGCGCCAGCAGTTCCGACAGGGAGACCGGGGAGCTGTTTTTT; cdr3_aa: CASSSDRETGELFF